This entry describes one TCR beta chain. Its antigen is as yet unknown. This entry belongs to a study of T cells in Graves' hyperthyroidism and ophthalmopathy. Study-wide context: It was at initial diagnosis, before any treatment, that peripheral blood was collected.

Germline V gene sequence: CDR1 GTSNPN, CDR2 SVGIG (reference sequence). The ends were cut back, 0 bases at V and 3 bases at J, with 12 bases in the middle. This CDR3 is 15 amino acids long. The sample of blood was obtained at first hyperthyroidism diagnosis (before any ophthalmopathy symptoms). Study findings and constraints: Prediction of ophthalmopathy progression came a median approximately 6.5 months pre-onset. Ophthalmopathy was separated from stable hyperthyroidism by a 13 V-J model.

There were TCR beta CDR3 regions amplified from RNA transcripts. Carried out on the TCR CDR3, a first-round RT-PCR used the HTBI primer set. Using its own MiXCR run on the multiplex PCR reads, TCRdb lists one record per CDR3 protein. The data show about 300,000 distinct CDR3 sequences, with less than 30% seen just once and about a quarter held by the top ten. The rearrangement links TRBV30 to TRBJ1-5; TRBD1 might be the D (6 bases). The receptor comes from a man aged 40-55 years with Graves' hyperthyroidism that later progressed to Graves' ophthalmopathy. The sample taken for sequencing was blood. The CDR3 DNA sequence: TGTGCCTGGAGTGTTGTGGACAGCATCAATCAGCCCCAGCATTTT. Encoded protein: CAWSVVDSINQPQHF. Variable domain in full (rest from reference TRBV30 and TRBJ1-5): SQTIHQWPATLVQPVGSPLSLECTVEGTSNPNLYWYRQAAGRGLQLLFYSVGIGQISSEVPQNLSASRPQDRQFILSSKKLLLSDSGFYLCAWSVVDSINQPQHFGDGTRLSIL.